The table lists the clone carrying this TCR beta chain with a few counts. The target antigen is unknown. The treatment is: about 20 received Ad26.COV2.S at low or high dose, single or two shots; roughly five received placebo; per-sample allocation not given. The samples date from day 63 after the first vaccine or placebo injection. There are 16 residues in the CDR3. Germline V gene sequence: CDR1 SEHNR, CDR2 FQNEAQ (reference sequence). Trimming removed 6 bases from V and 0 bases from J, with 18 bases in between. The entry originates in a study of Ad26.COV2.S vaccination and SARS-CoV-2 variants. About the research overall: Donor was assigned to the Ad26.COV2.S arm of trial COV1001. The study gave Ad26.COV2.S intramuscularly, once or twice 56 days apart. Broader study findings: Post-vaccination breadth of spike-specific CD8+ and CD4+ T cell responses was reportedly substantial. The TCR breadth and depth analyses may have understated or missed part of the total T cell responses.

Produced via immunoSEQ multiplex PCR; TCRdb's table is partial and in-frame only. The sample carries 350,000 to 550,000 clones, 85% to 90% recorded once. This TCR was sampled from a person between 18 and 60 years old who received the Ad26.COV2.S COVID-19 vaccine or a placebo. This specimen consisted of peripheral blood, obtained in a trial of Ad26.COV2.S vaccine versus placebo. V gene TRBV7-9 combines with J gene TRBJ2-7, with a tentative D call TRBD2 (5 bases). CDR3 sequence reads: CASRPVRTESSYEQYF. The CDR3, as DNA: TGTGCCAGCAGACCCGTTAGGACTGAGAGCTCCTACGAGCAGTACTTC.